This T cell receptor (beta chain) was documented in a study of blood T cells in healthy people across ages. Drawing of peripheral blood yielded about 9.6 milliliters from each donor. This clonotype was recorded many times. Germline-derived CDR1 and CDR2 are SEHNR and FQNEAQ (reference sequence). V lost 7 bases and J lost 4, with 13 bases in between. The CDR3 runs 13 residues. Primers used in a second PCR of roughly 6 to 11 cycles were a sample-barcoded 5' primer and a J-beta primer mix. MiXCR, run by TCRdb on the 5' RACE reads, gives a single entry per CDR3 protein. The data contain roughly 500,000 distinct CDR3 sequences, about 25% of them singletons.

The sequence came from a woman aged 70 to 79 in good health. V usage is TRBV7-9 and J usage is TRBJ2-5; D is perhaps TRBD1 (6 bases). The sample was blood. CDR3 nucleotide sequence: TGTGCCAGCACCAGAGGACAGATAGAGACCCAGTACTTC. This codes for CASTRGQIETQYF.